The 2 T cell receptor beta chains listed next were all sequenced from one sample in a study of blood T cell repertoires in COVID-19. Assay: immunoSEQ multiplex PCR; the TCRdb copy retains only in-frame clones and omits some. The table has approximately 200,000 clones, less than 85% seen once; the top ten hold 18%. Material: PBMCs or T cells enriched from blood (not recorded which). The source is a man aged 40-49 years who had recovered from COVID-19.

The chain has TRBV28 and TRBJ2-6, with D possibly matching TRBD1 (6 bases). Germline V gene lookup returns CDR1 MDHEN and CDR2 SYDVKM. V was pared by 6 bases and J by 1 base, with 13 bases between. This CDR3 region has 16 residues. CDR3 region: CASSLLGQSGANVLTF. The CDR3 coding sequence is TGTGCCAGCAGCCTCCTCGGACAGTCTGGGGCCAACGTCCTGACTTTC.

The CDR3 nucleotides are TGTGCCAGCACCAAGACAGGGGCCTCGGGAAACATTCAGTACTTC. As protein: CASTKTGASGNIQYF. This rearrangement joins TRBV6-5 to TRBJ2-4; 8 bases fit TRBD1. From germline, CDR1 is MNHEY and CDR2 SVGAGI. Losses at the gene ends were 7 bases for V and 6 bases for J; bases not matched to a gene: 11. The CDR3 consists of 15 residues.